Sequencing of this T cell receptor beta chain was carried out in a study of cytomegalovirus exposure and HLA in healthy donors. V gave up 5 bases and J gave up 0 bases, with 12 bases separating them. The CDR3 is 15 amino acids. Looked up from germline, CDR1 is SGHDT and CDR2 is YYEEEE. Comments on this clone: Its specificity is not known.

The PCR had 60 Vbeta and 13 Jbeta primers. TCRdb's table, derived via immunoSEQ multiplex PCR, lists solely in-frame clones and lacks some. The sample has some 120,000 clones; about three quarters are singletons. Whole-study results and caveats: Data from an earlier analysis indicated that most TCR beta V segments were productive either about 90% or about 30% of the time. A later analysis linked 15,000 to 20,000 TCR beta sequences to HLA alleles at 0.05 false discovery rate. Sequencing likely caused a cluster of highly shared sequence variants.

The chain carries TRBV5-6 and TRBJ2-1, with D perhaps TRBD1 (6 bases). The sequencing input was PBMCs. The TCR originated in a woman aged 25 to 45 in good health and CMV-seronegative. CDR3 region: CASSWDISSYNEQFF. As DNA, the CDR3 is TGTGCCAGCAGTTGGGACATCAGCTCCTACAATGAGCAGTTCTTC.